Listed below are T cell receptor beta chains from one sample, sequenced in a study of blood T cell repertoires in COVID-19. Sequencing was performed with immunoSEQ multiplex PCR; in TCRdb, only in-frame clones are kept and a portion is missing. There are 140,000 to 150,000 clones in the sample; about 80% occur only once, and more than 40% lies in the top ten. Sequencing was carried out using peripheral blood. The receptor set was obtained from a human donor in a cohort sampled during active COVID-19. Each CDR3 is given with its conserved first and last residue. Each record gives: V gene, clone size, D gene, CDR3 length, J gene, CDR3 protein, CDR3 DNA. The D gene is left open where the match is weak. Clone sizes are given selectively: once, few, many, or a class where the clone is expanded.

V: TRBV6-5
size: -
D: TRBD2
length: 14
J: TRBJ2-5
CDR3: CASSTSGGEETQYF
DNA: TGTGCCAGCAGCACGAGCGGGGGGGAAGAGACCCAGTACTTC

V: TRBV19
size: -
D: TRBD1
length: 14
J: TRBJ1-2
CDR3: CASSITGAKHGYTF
DNA: TGTGCCAGTAGTATAACAGGGGCGAAACATGGCTACACCTTC

V: TRBV19
size: -
D: -
length: 15
J: TRBJ1-5
CDR3: CASSIEQGRNQPQHF
DNA: TGTGCCAGTAGTATAGAACAGGGACGAAATCAGCCCCAGCATTTT

V: TRBV2
size: -
D: -
length: 16
J: TRBJ2-4
CDR3: CASSRNGPTLGDIQYF
DNA: TGTGCCAGCAGCCGAAACGGACCCACCCTAGGGGACATTCAGTACTTC

V: TRBV19
size: -
D: TRBD1
length: 13
J: TRBJ1-4
CDR3: CASSPRTGGKLFF
DNA: TGTGCCAGTAGTCCTCGTACAGGGGGAAAACTGTTTTTT

V: TRBV6-5
size: -
D: -
length: 15
J: TRBJ2-1
CDR3: CASSSPRGVGNEQFF
DNA: TGTGCCAGCAGTAGTCCCCGGGGTGTGGGCAATGAGCAGTTCTTC

V: TRBV11-3
size: -
D: -
length: 13
J: TRBJ2-2
CDR3: CASSLDRFRELFF
DNA: TGTGCCAGCAGCTTAGACCGGTTCCGGGAGCTGTTTTTT

V: TRBV29-1
size: -
D: TRBD1
length: 14
J: TRBJ1-6
CDR3: CSVSQGAVNSPLHF
DNA: TGCAGCGTTTCCCAGGGGGCTGTCAATTCACCCCTCCACTTT

V: TRBV5-1
size: many
D: -
length: 14
J: TRBJ2-7
CDR3: CASSLSPGAYEQYF
DNA: TGCGCCAGCAGCTTGAGTCCGGGGGCCTACGAGCAGTACTTC

V: TRBV7-9
size: -
D: -
length: 18
J: TRBJ1-1
CDR3: CASSLARPGIFRNTEAFF
DNA: TGTGCCAGCAGCTTAGCGCGTCCAGGGATTTTCCGGAACACTGAAGCTTTCTTT

V: TRBV20-1
size: -
D: -
length: 11
J: TRBJ1-2
CDR3: CSARHVGGYTF
DNA: TGCAGTGCTCGACACGTAGGCGGCTACACCTTC

V: TRBV29-1
size: few
D: -
length: 14
J: TRBJ2-7
CDR3: CSVDVSGGAYEQYF
DNA: TGCAGCGTTGACGTTAGTGGGGGCGCCTACGAGCAGTACTTC

V: TRBV5-5
size: -
D: -
length: 16
J: TRBJ2-2
CDR3: CASSLLSGEGTGELFF
DNA: TGTGCCAGCAGCTTGTTAAGCGGAGAGGGCACCGGGGAGCTGTTTTTT

V: TRBV11-2
size: -
D: TRBD1
length: 14
J: TRBJ1-2
CDR3: CASSVAGQGGGYTF
DNA: TGTGCCAGCAGCGTTGCCGGACAGGGAGGTGGCTACACCTTC

V: TRBV5-1
size: -
D: TRBD1
length: 16
J: TRBJ2-1
CDR3: CASSLGDRGVHNEQFF
DNA: TGCGCCAGCAGCTTGGGGGACAGGGGGGTCCACAATGAGCAGTTCTTC

V: TRBV30
size: -
D: -
length: 13
J: TRBJ2-3
CDR3: CAWSSWRADTQYF
DNA: TGTGCCTGGAGTAGTTGGCGGGCAGATACGCAGTATTTT

V: TRBV9
size: -
D: TRBD1
length: 15
J: TRBJ2-1
CDR3: CASSGSGQGTNEQFF
DNA: TGTGCCAGCAGCGGGTCAGGACAGGGGACCAATGAGCAGTTCTTC

V: TRBV20-1
size: -
D: TRBD1
length: 11
J: TRBJ1-1
CDR3: CSARTGAQAFF
DNA: TGCAGTGCTAGAACAGGGGCCCAAGCTTTCTTT

V: TRBV11-3
size: -
D: TRBD1
length: 15
J: TRBJ1-1
CDR3: CASSGGTGTYTEAFF
DNA: TGTGCCAGCAGCGGGGGGACAGGGACATACACTGAAGCTTTCTTT

V: TRBV24-1
size: -
D: -
length: 14
J: TRBJ2-1
CDR3: CATSDRRADNEQFF
DNA: TGTGCCACCAGTGACCGGAGAGCTGACAATGAGCAGTTCTTC

V: TRBV12-3/TRBV12-4
size: -
D: -
length: 13
J: TRBJ1-2
CDR3: CASRAVLGRGYTF
DNA: TGTGCCAGCAGGGCGGTATTAGGCAGAGGCTACACCTTC

V: TRBV7-3
size: -
D: -
length: 13
J: TRBJ1-1
CDR3: CASSSQANTEAFF
DNA: TGTGCCAGCAGCTCTCAGGCGAACACTGAAGCTTTCTTT

V: TRBV29-1
size: once
D: -
length: 11
J: TRBJ2-7
CDR3: CSVEQATKQYF
DNA: TGCAGCGTTGAGCAGGCCACCAAGCAGTACTTC

V: TRBV27
size: -
D: -
length: 15
J: TRBJ2-5
CDR3: CASSSWTEVGKTQYF
DNA: TGTGCCAGCAGTTCATGGACAGAGGTAGGGAAGACCCAGTACTTC

V: TRBV5-4
size: once
D: -
length: 14
J: TRBJ2-4
CDR3: CASSFWAAKNIQYF
DNA: TGTGCCAGCAGCTTCTGGGCGGCCAAAAACATTCAGTACTTC

V: TRBV29-1
size: few
D: -
length: 11
J: TRBJ1-1
CDR3: CSVGGERVAFF
DNA: TGCAGCGTTGGAGGAGAACGGGTAGCTTTCTTT

V: TRBV6-2/TRBV6-3
size: -
D: -
length: 15
J: TRBJ2-1
CDR3: CASSPRQSLGNEQFF
DNA: TGTGCCAGCAGCCCTAGACAGTCTCTTGGCAATGAGCAGTTCTTC

V: TRBV12-5
size: -
D: TRBD2
length: 15
J: TRBJ2-2
CDR3: CASGLSGGVTGELFF
DNA: TGTGCTAGTGGCCTAAGCGGGGGGGTCACCGGGGAGCTGTTTTTT

V: TRBV18
size: once
D: TRBD1
length: 16
J: TRBJ2-1
CDR3: CASSPTQGVSYNEQFF
DNA: TGTGCCAGCTCACCAACCCAGGGGGTCTCCTACAATGAGCAGTTCTTC

V: TRBV12-3/TRBV12-4
size: -
D: -
length: 10
J: TRBJ1-3
CDR3: CASSVNTIYF
DNA: TGTGCCAGCAGCGTCAACACCATATATTTT

V: TRBV11-2
size: -
D: TRBD2
length: 15
J: TRBJ2-3
CDR3: CASSRSAGPADTQYF
DNA: TGTGCCAGCAGTCGGTCAGCGGGGCCGGCAGATACGCAGTATTTT

V: TRBV3-1/TRBV3-2
size: -
D: TRBD1
length: 14
J: TRBJ2-7
CDR3: CASSTGTGDYEQYF
DNA: TGTGCCAGCAGCACCGGGACAGGGGACTACGAGCAGTACTTC

V: TRBV28
size: -
D: TRBD1
length: 15
J: TRBJ1-2
CDR3: CASRNPGQVIGGYTF
DNA: TGTGCCAGCAGAAATCCGGGACAGGTGATAGGTGGCTACACCTTC

V: TRBV5-1
size: -
D: -
length: 15
J: TRBJ1-1
CDR3: CASSLLGGGNTEAFF
DNA: TGCGCCAGCAGCTTGTTGGGCGGAGGGAACACTGAAGCTTTCTTT

V: TRBV5-1
size: -
D: TRBD1
length: 14
J: TRBJ1-1
CDR3: CASSLSGGSTEAFF
DNA: TGCGCCAGCAGCTTGTCAGGGGGTAGCACTGAAGCTTTCTTT

V: TRBV11-2
size: -
D: -
length: 12
J: TRBJ2-1
CDR3: CASSPVRNEQFF
DNA: TGTGCCAGCAGCCCCGTCAGGAATGAGCAGTTCTTC

V: TRBV11-3
size: -
D: -
length: 14
J: TRBJ1-2
CDR3: CASSLAPDTYGYTF
DNA: TGTGCCAGCAGCTTAGCCCCAGACACCTATGGCTACACCTTC

V: TRBV6-2/TRBV6-3
size: -
D: TRBD1
length: 15
J: TRBJ2-7
CDR3: CASSWTPGQGVEQYF
DNA: TGTGCCAGCAGTTGGACCCCAGGACAGGGCGTCGAGCAGTACTTC

V: TRBV25-1
size: few
D: -
length: 12
J: TRBJ1-5
CDR3: CASTPGNQPQHF
DNA: TGTGCCAGCACCCCGGGCAATCAGCCCCAGCATTTT

V: TRBV11-2
size: -
D: TRBD1
length: 16
J: TRBJ1-4
CDR3: CASSSLSGGTNEKLFF
DNA: TGTGCCAGCAGCTCCTTATCAGGGGGCACTAATGAAAAACTGTTTTTT

V: TRBV6-2/TRBV6-3
size: once
D: TRBD1
length: 15
J: TRBJ1-5
CDR3: CASSGAGQGAQPQHF
DNA: TGTGCCAGCAGTGGAGCTGGACAGGGTGCTCAGCCCCAGCATTTT

V: TRBV3-1/TRBV3-2
size: -
D: -
length: 16
J: TRBJ1-2
CDR3: CASGGFPGTHNYGYTF
DNA: TGTGCCAGCGGAGGATTCCCAGGCACACACAACTATGGCTACACCTTC

V: TRBV11-2
size: few
D: -
length: 14
J: TRBJ2-2
CDR3: CASSVGQNTGELFF
DNA: TGTGCCAGCAGCGTGGGACAAAACACCGGGGAGCTGTTTTTT

V: TRBV7-7
size: -
D: TRBD2
length: 15
J: TRBJ2-1
CDR3: CASSLESGGGGEQFF
DNA: TGTGCTAGCAGCTTAGAGAGCGGGGGGGGTGGTGAGCAGTTCTTC

V: TRBV6-5
size: few
D: TRBD1
length: 15
J: TRBJ2-7
CDR3: CASSPRTGQIGEQYF
DNA: TGTGCCAGCAGTCCCCGGACAGGGCAAATAGGCGAGCAGTACTTC

V: TRBV19
size: -
D: -
length: 13
J: TRBJ2-3
CDR3: CASSARVLDTQYF
DNA: TGTGCCAGTAGTGCGCGGGTCTTAGATACGCAGTATTTT

V: TRBV29-1
size: -
D: TRBD1
length: 12
J: TRBJ1-1
CDR3: CSVRTGFTEAFF
DNA: TGCAGCGTACGGACAGGGTTTACTGAAGCTTTCTTT

V: TRBV30
size: -
D: -
length: 13
J: TRBJ1-2
CDR3: CAWSVFSFYGYTF
DNA: TGTGCCTGGAGTGTATTTAGCTTCTATGGCTACACCTTC

V: TRBV28
size: -
D: -
length: 14
J: TRBJ1-1
CDR3: CASSSWAGNPEAFF
DNA: TGTGCCAGCAGTTCCTGGGCAGGGAACCCTGAAGCTTTCTTT

V: TRBV7-9
size: -
D: -
length: 15
J: TRBJ2-1
CDR3: CASSPQTSRSDEQFF
DNA: TGTGCCAGCAGCCCTCAAACTAGCAGGAGCGATGAGCAGTTCTTC

V: TRBV30
size: few
D: TRBD1
length: 14
J: TRBJ1-1
CDR3: CAWNSHGGTGDAFF
DNA: TGTGCCTGGAATTCTCACGGAGGGACAGGGGATGCTTTCTTT

V: TRBV5-1
size: -
D: -
length: 16
J: TRBJ2-2
CDR3: CASSPGSWADTGELFF
DNA: TGCGCCAGCAGCCCGGGGTCCTGGGCAGACACCGGGGAGCTGTTTTTT

V: TRBV7-8
size: -
D: -
length: 15
J: TRBJ1-4
CDR3: CASSLTEGVNEKLFF
DNA: TGTGCCAGCAGCTTAACGGAGGGAGTTAATGAAAAACTGTTTTTT

V: TRBV4-2
size: -
D: -
length: 17
J: TRBJ1-2
CDR3: CASSQGGGAGSARGYTF
DNA: TGTGCCAGCAGCCAAGGGGGAGGGGCGGGCTCGGCACGAGGCTACACCTTC

V: TRBV27
size: -
D: -
length: 12
J: TRBJ1-6
CDR3: CASATGNSPLHF
DNA: TGTGCCAGCGCTACAGGGAATTCACCCCTCCACTTT